Listed here are 17 T cell receptor beta chains from one sample, sequenced in a study of blood T cell repertoires in COVID-19. Method: immunoSEQ multiplex PCR; TCRdb's copy keeps in-frame clones and lacks some. This repertoire shows about 90,000 clones, 85% found once; its top ten account for 3% to 4%. The sequenced material came from peripheral blood. The receptors shown here come from a man in his fifties with acute or convalescent COVID-19.

The V gene is TRBV12-3 or TRBV12-4, the J gene TRBJ2-5; no firm D call. V lost 1 base, J lost 5 bases, and 8 bases lay in between. The CDR3 has 13 residues. CDR3 protein: CASSLDWLETQYF. The CDR3 DNA sequence: TGTGCCAGCAGTTTAGACTGGTTGGAGACCCAGTACTTC.

V is TRBV6-2 or TRBV6-3 and J is TRBJ2-7, with 10 nucleotides matching TRBD2. The V gene's germline CDR1 is MNHEY and CDR2 SVGEGT. This CDR3 region has 14 residues. With 6 bases clipped from V and 0 bases from J, the junction kept 2 bases outside the gene matches. The DNA for the CDR3 is TGTGCCAGCAGCGGACTAGCGGACTCCTACGAGCAGTACTTC. This gives the protein CASSGLADSYEQYF.

The V and J genes are TRBV19 and TRBJ1-3; D call uncertain. Trimming cost V 1 base and J 2 bases, with 9 bases left between them. This CDR3 region has 15 residues. Germline values: CDR1 LNHDA, CDR2 SQIVND (reference sequence). CDR3 region: CASSIAGSAGNTIYF. CDR3 nucleotides: TGTGCCAGTAGTATAGCTGGTTCGGCTGGAAACACCATATATTTT.

The chain uses TRBV5-3 and TRBJ2-1; tentative D call: TRBD2 (6 bases). TRBV5-3 belongs to the ORF category, with a function that is uncertain. Trimming cost V 4 bases and J 2 bases, with 16 bases left between them. The CDR3 runs to 16 residues. The CDR3 DNA reads as TGTGCCAGAAGCGACCTGGGAGGCCCACCCTACAATGAGCAGTTCTTC. Protein product: CARSDLGGPPYNEQFF.

The chain recombines TRBV11-3 with TRBJ2-7, with TRBD1 matching 9 bases. The CDR3 is made up of 15 amino acids. Losses at the gene ends were 1 base for V and 5 bases for J; bases not matched to a gene: 6. Germline assignment: CDR1 SGHNT and CDR2 YENEEA. DNA of the CDR3: TGTGCCAGCAGCTTAGCACCGGGACAGGGCCACGAGCAGTACTTC. Residues: CASSLAPGQGHEQYF. The full variable domain, rest sourced from reference TRBV11-3 and TRBJ2-7, is EAGVVQSPRYKIIEKKQPVAFWCNPISGHNTLYWYLQNLGQGPELLIRYENEEAVDDSQLPKDRFSAERLKGVDSTLKIQPAELGDSAVYLCASSLAPGQGHEQYFGPGTRLTVT.

The rearrangement joins TRBV3-1 (or the pseudogene TRBV3-2) to TRBJ2-7, with a possible D match to TRBD2 (5 bases). V was cut by 5 bases and J by 9 bases, with 20 bases left in between. From germline, CDR1 is LGHDT and CDR2 YNNKEL (reference sequence). The CDR3 sequence is 14 residues long. The CDR3 DNA sequence: TGTGCCAGCAGCAAAATCCCGGGAACCCACGTGCAGTACTTC. Protein: CASSKIPGTHVQYF.

The gene calls are TRBV28 and TRBJ1-1; maybe TRBD1 (5 bases). Germline V gives CDR1 MDHEN, CDR2 SYDVKM. V lost 6 bases to trimming and J lost 10 bases, with 18 bases between them. The CDR3 is made up of 13 amino acids. The CDR3 is CASRGQGGLRAFF. The CDR3 region has the DNA TGTGCCAGCAGGGGTCAGGGTGGTCTGCGAGCTTTCTTT.

The rearrangement joins TRBV28 to TRBJ1-6; perhaps TRBD1 as D (6 bases). The germline CDR1 and CDR2 sequences are MDHEN and SYDVKM. Between the trimmed V and J ends, which lost 4 bases and 8 bases, there was a span of 15 bases. The CDR3 contains 15 residues. CDR3: CASSSAGVRDSPLHF. As DNA, the CDR3 is TGTGCCAGCAGTTCCGCAGGGGTTAGAGATTCACCCCTCCACTTT. The full variable domain, rest sourced from reference TRBV28 and TRBJ1-6, is DVKVTQSSRYLVKRTGEKVFLECVQDMDHENMFWYRQDPGLGLRLIYFSYDVKMKEKGDIPEGYSVSREKKERFSLILESASTNQTSMYLCASSSAGVRDSPLHFGNGTRLTVT.

The V call is TRBV30, the J call TRBJ2-6; a possible D gene is TRBD2 (5 bases). CDR1 and CDR2 from the germline V gene are GTSNPN and SVGIG (reference sequence). CDR3 length: 17 amino acids. CDR3 sequence: CARSPGKRSHGANVLTF. As DNA, the CDR3 is TGTGCACGCTCCCCGGGGAAACGGTCCCACGGGGCCAACGTCCTGACTTTC.

This sequence joins TRBV19 and TRBJ2-3, with D possibly TRBD2 on 6 matching bases. Germline V gene sequence: CDR1 LNHDA, CDR2 SQIVND (reference sequence). This CDR3 is built from 13 residues. V was trimmed by 1 base and J by 4 bases, leaving 6 bases between them. The CDR3 sequence: CASSIAGADTQYF. CDR3 in DNA: TGTGCCAGTAGTATAGCGGGAGCAGATACGCAGTATTTT.

The J gene is TRBJ2-1, the V gene TRBV5-1; 9 positions match TRBD1. The junction had 7 bases not matched to a gene; V was cut back by 0 bases and J by 0 bases. The CDR3 contains 18 residues. Germline V gives CDR1 SGHRS, CDR2 YFSETQ. CDR3 sequence (DNA): TGCGCCAGCAGCTTGGGTGGAGGGACAGGGAGCTCCTACAATGAGCAGTTCTTC. Protein: CASSLGGGTGSSYNEQFF.

The genes are TRBV3-1 (or the pseudogene TRBV3-2) and TRBJ1-1; D uncertain. V was pared by 6 bases and J by 7 bases, with 12 bases between. CDR3 size: 12 residues. Per germline, CDR1 LGHDT and CDR2 YNNKEL (reference sequence). CDR3 nucleotides: TGTGCCAGCAGTTTCGGGTCGCGTGAAGCTTTCTTT. It translates to CASSFGSREAFF.

The chain has TRBV6-2 or TRBV6-3 and TRBJ2-5, with 10 bases identical to TRBD2. Germline CDR1 and CDR2: MNHEY and SVGEGT. The CDR3 is made up of 15 amino acids. V lost 4 bases, J lost 0 bases, and 2 bases stayed unmatched. This CDR3 reads CASSSAGGYQETQYF. CDR3 DNA: TGTGCCAGCAGTTCAGCGGGGGGGTACCAAGAGACCCAGTACTTC.

This rearrangement joins TRBV7-2 to TRBJ2-3; 9 nucleotides line up with TRBD2. Trimming took 1 base from V and 8 from J; bases not matched to a gene: 10. The CDR3 runs to 16 residues. Germline loops: CDR1 SGHTA, CDR2 FQGNSA. In DNA, the CDR3 is TGTGCCAGCAGCTTAGACAGCGGGAGGCCTCTGGGTACGCAGTATTTT. It is translated as CASSLDSGRPLGTQYF.

This clone was counted once. The chain is built from TRBV4-1 and TRBJ2-7, with D possibly being TRBD1 (6 bases). Trimming stripped 2 bases from V and 1 base from J, with 12 bases between. The CDR3 has 15 residues. In germline, CDR1 is MGHRA, CDR2 YSYEKL. CDR3 nucleotide sequence: TGCGCCAGCAGCCAATCCGAGACAGGATCCTACGAGCAGTACTTC. Translating it yields CASSQSETGSYEQYF.

V gene TRBV5-1 combines with J gene TRBJ2-7, with D possibly matching TRBD2 (5 bases). Trimming pared 0 bases from V and 0 bases from J, leaving 10 bases between. CDR3 size: 15 residues. CDR1 is SGHRS and CDR2 is YFSETQ in the germline V gene. The CDR3 protein is CASSLGQGSSYEQYF. The CDR3 DNA is TGCGCCAGCAGCTTGGGACAAGGGAGCTCCTACGAGCAGTACTTC.

This chain joins TRBV2 and TRBJ2-5; a weak D match, TRBD2 (5 bases). This CDR3 comprises 16 residues. V was shortened by 7 bases and J by 0 bases, with 18 bases between the two germline ends. Germline V gives CDR1 SNHLY, CDR2 FYNNEI. The CDR3, as DNA: TGTGCCAGCATAGGGTCGGACTCGACGTACCAAGAGACCCAGTACTTC. Its translation is CASIGSDSTYQETQYF.